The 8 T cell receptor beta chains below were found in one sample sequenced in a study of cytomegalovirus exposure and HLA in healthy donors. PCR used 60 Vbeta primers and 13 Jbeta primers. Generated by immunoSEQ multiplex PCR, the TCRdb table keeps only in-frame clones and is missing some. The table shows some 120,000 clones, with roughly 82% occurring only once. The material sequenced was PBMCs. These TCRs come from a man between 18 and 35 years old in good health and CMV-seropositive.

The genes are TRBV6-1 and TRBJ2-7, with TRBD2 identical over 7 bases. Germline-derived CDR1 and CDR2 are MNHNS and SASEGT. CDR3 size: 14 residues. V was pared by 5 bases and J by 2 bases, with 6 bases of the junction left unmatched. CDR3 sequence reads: CASSLMTSTYEQYF. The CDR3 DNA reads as TGTGCCAGCAGTCTGATGACTAGCACCTACGAGCAGTACTTC.

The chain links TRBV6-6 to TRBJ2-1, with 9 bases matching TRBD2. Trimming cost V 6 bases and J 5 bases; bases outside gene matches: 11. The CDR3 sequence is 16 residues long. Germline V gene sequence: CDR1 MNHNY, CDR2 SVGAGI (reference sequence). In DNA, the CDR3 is TGTGCCAGCAGGCGCAGCGGGGGGAAAAAGGACAATGAGCAGTTCTTC. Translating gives CASRRSGGKKDNEQFF.

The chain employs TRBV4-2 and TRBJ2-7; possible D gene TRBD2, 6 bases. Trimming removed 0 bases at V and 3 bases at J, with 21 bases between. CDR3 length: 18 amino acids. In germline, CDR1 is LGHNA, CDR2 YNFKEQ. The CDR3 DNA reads TGTGCCAGCAGCCAAGAAGAGTCGCTAGCGACGATAAACTACGAGCAGTACTTC. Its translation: CASSQEESLATINYEQYF.

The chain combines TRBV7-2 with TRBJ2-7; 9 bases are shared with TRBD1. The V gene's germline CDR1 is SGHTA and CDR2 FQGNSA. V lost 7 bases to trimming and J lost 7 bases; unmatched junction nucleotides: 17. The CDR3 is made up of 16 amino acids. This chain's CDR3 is CASNFRGTGTLWEQYF. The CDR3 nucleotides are TGTGCCAGCAACTTTAGGGGGACAGGGACCCTCTGGGAGCAGTACTTC.

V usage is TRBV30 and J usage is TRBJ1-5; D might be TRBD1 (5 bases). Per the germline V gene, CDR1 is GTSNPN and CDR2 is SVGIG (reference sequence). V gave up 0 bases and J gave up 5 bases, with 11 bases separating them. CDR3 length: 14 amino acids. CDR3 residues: CAWSVGGNYQPQHF. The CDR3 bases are TGTGCCTGGAGTGTGGGGGGAAACTATCAGCCCCAGCATTTT.

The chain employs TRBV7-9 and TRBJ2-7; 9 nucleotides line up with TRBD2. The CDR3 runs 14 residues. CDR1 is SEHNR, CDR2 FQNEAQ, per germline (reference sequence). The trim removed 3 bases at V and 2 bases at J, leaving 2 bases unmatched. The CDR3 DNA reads TGTGCCAGCAGCTTGGGCGGGAGGGCCTACGAGCAGTACTTC. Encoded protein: CASSLGGRAYEQYF.

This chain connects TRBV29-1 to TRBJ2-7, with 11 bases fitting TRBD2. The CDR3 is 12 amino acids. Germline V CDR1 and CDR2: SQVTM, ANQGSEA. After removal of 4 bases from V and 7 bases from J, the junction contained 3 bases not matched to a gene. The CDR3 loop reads CSVGLAGGEQYF. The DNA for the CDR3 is TGCAGCGTTGGTCTAGCGGGAGGTGAGCAGTACTTC.

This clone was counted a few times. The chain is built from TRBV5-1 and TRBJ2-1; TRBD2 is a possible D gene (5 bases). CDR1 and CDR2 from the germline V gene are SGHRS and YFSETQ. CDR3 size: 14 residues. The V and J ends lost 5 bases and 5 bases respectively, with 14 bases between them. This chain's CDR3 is CASSSGGGNNEQFF. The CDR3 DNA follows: TGCGCCAGCAGTAGTGGAGGCGGAAACAATGAGCAGTTCTTC. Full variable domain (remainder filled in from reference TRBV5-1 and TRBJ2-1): KAGVTQTPRYLIKTRGQQVTLSCSPISGHRSVSWYQQTPGQGLQFLFEYFSETQRNKGNFPGRFSGRQFSNSRSEMNVSTLELGDSALYLCASSSGGGNNEQFFGPGTRLTVL.